Following are 25 T cell receptor beta chains from one sample sequenced in a study of shared clonotypes between healthy human individuals. The repertoire was sequenced with immunoSEQ multiplex PCR; TCRdb's copy has only in-frame clones and lacks some. The sample holds 850,000 to 1,200,000 clones, around 76% seen once. Specimen: memory CD4+ T cells sorted from blood. The sample's subset: CD45RA-negative fraction. The receptors here all came from a man in his late teens or twenties in good health.

The chain recombines TRBV19 with TRBJ2-1; no clear D gene. The CDR3 has 18 amino acids. Germline V gives CDR1 LNHDA, CDR2 SQIVND (reference sequence). V was clipped by 4 bases and J by 0 bases, with 19 bases between them. The CDR3 nucleotides read TGTGCCAGTAGTACCCCGGAGAGGACGCAAAGCTCCTACAATGAGCAGTTCTTC. Translating it yields CASSTPERTQSSYNEQFF. Variable domain in full (rest from reference TRBV19 and TRBJ2-1): DGGITQSPKYLFRKEGQNVTLSCEQNLNHDAMYWYRQDPGQGLRLIYYSQIVNDFQKGDIAEGYSVSREKKESFPLTVTSAQKNPTAFYLCASSTPERTQSSYNEQFFGPGTRLTVL.

V usage is TRBV30 and J usage is TRBJ1-4; 8 bases fit TRBD1. This CDR3 contains 14 residues. CDR1 GTSNPN and CDR2 SVGIG come from the germline V gene (reference sequence). The J segment lost 7 bases and the V segment lost 2 bases, leaving 6 bases of the junction unmatched. CDR3 nucleotides: TGTGCCTGGAGTCCCGGACAGGGCCCTGAAAAACTGTTTTTT. It translates to CAWSPGQGPEKLFF.

The rearrangement joins TRBV21-1 to TRBJ1-5; the D call of TRBD1 is as the table states it, not checked on the DNA. TRBV21-1 represents a pseudogene. This CDR3 comprises 16 residues. This chain's CDR3 is CASSKYWQGHYQPQHF. The DNA for the CDR3 is TGTGCCAGCAGCAAATATTGGCAGGGGCATTACCAGCCCCAGCATTTT.

Of note for this clone: Distinct nucleotide sequences in the sample also encode this CDR3. This chain uses TRBV5-1 with TRBJ2-1; D unclear. Trimming pared 0 bases from V and 0 bases from J, leaving 7 bases between. Per germline, CDR1 SGHRS and CDR2 YFSETQ. The CDR3 extends over 15 amino acids. The CDR3 coding sequence is TGCGCCAGCAGCTTGGCGGGTGACTCCTACAATGAGCAGTTCTTC. Amino acids: CASSLAGDSYNEQFF.

The chain joins TRBV7-2 to TRBJ2-7, with D tentatively TRBD1 (6 bases). V was cut by 3 bases and J by 2 bases, with 17 bases left in between. Germline CDR1 reads SGHTA; CDR2 reads FQGNSA. The length of the CDR3 is 16 residues. The DNA for the CDR3 is TGTGCCAGCAGCTTGTCTGGTATGGGGGCGACCTACGAGCAGTACTTC. Its protein product is CASSLSGMGATYEQYF.

J is TRBJ2-7 and V is TRBV18, with 13 positions matching TRBD2. V gave up 5 bases and J gave up 2 bases; unmatched junction bases: 6. The CDR3 extends over 16 amino acids. Germline CDR1 KGHSH, CDR2 LQKENI. Here the CDR3 DNA reads TGTGCCAGCTCATCAGGGACTAGCGGGACTGCCTACGAGCAGTACTTC. Translated: CASSSGTSGTAYEQYF. The full variable domain, its missing parts supplied by reference TRBV18 and TRBJ2-7, is NAGVMQNPRHLVRRRGQEARLRCSPMKGHSHVYWYRQLPEEGLKFMVYLQKENIIDESGMPKERFSAEFPKEGPSILRIQQVVRGDSAAYFCASSSGTSGTAYEQYFGPGTRLTVT.

The genes are TRBV5-1 and TRBJ1-2, with 9 bases lining up with TRBD1. Germline trimming cut 4 bases from V and 3 bases from J; bases unmatched to any gene: 4. The CDR3 spans 14 residues. Germline V lookup: CDR1 SGHRS, CDR2 YFSETQ. The CDR3 region is CASSIQGADYGYTF. CDR3 sequence (DNA): TGCGCCAGCAGCATACAGGGGGCCGACTATGGCTACACCTTC.

DNA for the CDR3: TGTGCCTGGAGTAGGCAGGGGGGCACCGGGGAGCTGTTTTTT. Protein sequence: CAWSRQGGTGELFF. This chain links TRBV30 with TRBJ2-2; a possible D gene is TRBD1 (7 bases). V lost 2 bases to trimming and J lost 4 bases, with 11 bases between them. The CDR3 is 14 residues long. Germline V CDR1 and CDR2: GTSNPN, SVGIG (reference sequence). Supplemented by reference TRBV30 and TRBJ2-2, the full variable domain reads SQTIHQWPATLVQPVGSPLSLECTVEGTSNPNLYWYRQAAGRGLQLLFYSVGIGQISSEVPQNLSASRPQDRQFILSSKKLLLSDSGFYLCAWSRQGGTGELFFGEGSRLTVL.

The chain uses TRBV5-4 and TRBJ1-1; D is uncertain. Trimming removed 2 bases at V and 7 bases at J, with 21 bases between. The CDR3 consists of 16 residues. From germline, CDR1 is SGHNT and CDR2 YYREEE (reference sequence). CDR3 sequence: CASSLLSADYRYEAFF. CDR3 nucleotides: TGTGCCAGCAGCTTACTATCCGCGGATTATAGATATGAAGCTTTCTTT.

Worth noting for this clone: Other DNA sequences in the sample encode the same CDR3. The chain employs TRBV5-1 and TRBJ1-2, with a weak D call TRBD1 (5 bases). The CDR3 is made up of 14 amino acids. The V gene's germline CDR1 is SGHRS and CDR2 YFSETQ. The germline V and J ends were trimmed by 4 bases and 3 bases, with 13 bases remaining between them. The CDR3 DNA follows: TGCGCCAGCAGCCCCGGTCCGGGGGACTATGGCTACACCTTC. Its translation is CASSPGPGDYGYTF.

Only a few counts were recorded for this clone. CDR3 nucleotides: TGCGCCAGCAGCTTGTATCCTAGCGGGATCCTTGGGGCCAACGTCCTGACTTTC. It encodes CASSLYPSGILGANVLTF. J is TRBJ2-6 and V is TRBV5-1, with 9 bases lining up with TRBD2. The V gene end was trimmed by 1 base and the J gene end by 3 bases; junction bases not matched to a gene: 8. The germline V gene encodes CDR1 SGHRS and CDR2 YFSETQ. The CDR3 is made up of 18 amino acids.

This clone has a single count. This sequence joins TRBV6-5 and TRBJ1-2; D gene uncertain. CDR3 size: 15 residues. Germline V lookup: CDR1 MNHEY, CDR2 SVGAGI. Trimming took 2 bases from V and 1 from J, leaving 11 bases between them. As DNA, the CDR3 is TGTGCCAGCAGTTACGAGGGCACCCTTAACTATGGCTACACCTTC. This sequence encodes CASSYEGTLNYGYTF.

The rearrangement links TRBV5-1 to TRBJ2-5; 8 bases match TRBD2. The CDR3 spans 16 residues. The germline CDR1 and CDR2 sequences are SGHRS and YFSETQ. V dropped 4 bases and J dropped 4; count of bases not matched to a gene: 12. CDR3 DNA: TGCGCCAGCAGCACCCTCGGGGGGGGTCGCCCAGAGACCCAGTACTTC. It yields the protein CASSTLGGGRPETQYF.

The CDR3: CASSQVINNTEAFF. CDR3 sequence (DNA): TGTGCCAGCAGCCAAGTGATCAATAACACTGAAGCTTTCTTT. The chain recombines TRBV14 with TRBJ1-1; D uncertain. Trimming stripped 1 base from V and 2 bases from J, with 8 bases between. The length of the CDR3 is 14 residues. Germline V lookup: CDR1 SGHDN, CDR2 FVKESK.

The chain couples TRBV7-9 to TRBJ2-5; the match to TRBD2 covers 11 bases. V lost 2 bases and J lost 4; bases outside the gene matches: 3. Germline CDR1 and CDR2: SEHNR and FQNEAQ (reference sequence). The length of the CDR3 is 15 residues. CDR3 bases: TGTGCCAGCAGCTTAACGGGACTAGCGGTAGAGACCCAGTACTTC. It translates to CASSLTGLAVETQYF.

The chain combines TRBV30 with TRBJ1-6; D unresolved. Germline V lookup: CDR1 GTSNPN, CDR2 SVGIG (reference sequence). The CDR3 spans 12 residues. With 1 base removed from V and 14 bases from J, the gap between germline ends came to 12 bases. CDR3 DNA: TGTGCCTGGAGTGCCCGGGCTATCACCCTCCACTTT. As protein: CAWSARAITLHF.

The chain carries TRBV5-1 and TRBJ2-7; D possibly uses TRBD1 or TRBD2 (5 bases each). Per the germline V gene, CDR1 is SGHRS and CDR2 is YFSETQ. The CDR3 has 15 residues. Trimming removed 7 bases at V and 0 bases at J, with 17 bases between. The CDR3 DNA sequence: TGCGCCAGCCGTTTCGGGGCCCTGGGCTCCTACGAGCAGTACTTC. This gives the protein CASRFGALGSYEQYF.

V gene TRBV5-1 combines with J gene TRBJ2-7; TRBD1 matches at 10 bases. The CDR3 has 15 residues. V shed 6 bases and J 4 bases; nucleotides not matched to a gene: 10. CDR1 and CDR2 (germline): SGHRS, YFSETQ. The CDR3 region has the DNA TGCGCCAGCACCCCACTGGACAGGGGGATATACGAGCAGTACTTC. Translating it yields CASTPLDRGIYEQYF.

The V and J genes are TRBV11-2 and TRBJ2-1; the match to TRBD2 covers 9 bases. The CDR3 is 15 residues long. The germline V gene has CDR1 SGHAT and CDR2 FQNNGV. The junction had 8 bases not matched to a gene; V was cut back by 7 bases and J by 4 bases. CDR3 bases: TGTGCCAGCACCATTAGCGGGAGTCAGTACAATGAGCAGTTCTTC. This gives the protein CASTISGSQYNEQFF. The full variable domain, with the rest looked up from reference TRBV11-2 and TRBJ2-1, is EAGVAQSPRYKIIEKRQSVAFWCNPISGHATLYWYQQILGQGPKLLIQFQNNGVVDDSQLPKDRFSAERLKGVDSTLKIQPAKLEDSAVYLCASTISGSQYNEQFFGPGTRLTVL.

The chain joins TRBV28 to TRBJ1-5; 10 positions agree with TRBD1. The V gene's germline CDR1 is MDHEN and CDR2 SYDVKM. V lost 7 bases and J lost 8; bases outside the gene matches: 8. This CDR3 has 14 amino acids. The CDR3 region has the DNA TGTGCCAGCATGTCCCGGGACAGGGGCAAGCCCCAGCATTTT. It encodes CASMSRDRGKPQHF.

This rearrangement joins TRBV6-1 to TRBJ2-7, with D possibly being TRBD2 (6 bases). Trimming shortened V by 1 base and J by 2 bases, and 9 bases separated the two germline ends. CDR1 is MNHNS, CDR2 SASEGT, per germline. The CDR3 has 14 amino acids. The DNA of the CDR3 is TGTGCCAGCAGTGAAGATAGCGGAGCCTACGAGCAGTACTTC. Its protein is CASSEDSGAYEQYF.

The chain uses TRBV10-1 and TRBJ1-1, with D unclear. The germline CDR1 and CDR2 sequences are WNHNN and SYGVQD (reference sequence). The CDR3 runs 15 residues. V was trimmed by 0 bases and J by 1 base, leaving 9 bases between them. The CDR3 sequence is CASSESRVPNTEAFF. CDR3 in DNA: TGCGCCAGCAGTGAGTCACGGGTGCCGAACACTGAAGCTTTCTTT.

The V gene is TRBV7-2, the J gene TRBJ2-1; D unclear. Germline V lookup: CDR1 SGHTA, CDR2 FQGNSA. Trimming cost V 1 base and J 6 bases, with 7 bases left between them. This CDR3 has 13 residues. CDR3 sequence reads: CASSLGPSNEQFF. The CDR3, as DNA: TGTGCCAGCAGCTTAGGACCTAGCAATGAGCAGTTCTTC.

The rearrangement uses TRBV30 and TRBJ2-5, with D hard to call. Germline assignment: CDR1 GTSNPN and CDR2 SVGIG (reference sequence). V dropped 3 bases and J dropped 1 base, with 12 bases sitting between them. The CDR3 length is 14 residues. CDR3 sequence (DNA): TGTGCCTGGAGGGCACCGTACCGCCAAGAGACCCAGTACTTC. This codes for CAWRAPYRQETQYF. Together with reference TRBV30 and TRBJ2-5, the CDR3 gives the full variable domain: SQTIHQWPATLVQPVGSPLSLECTVEGTSNPNLYWYRQAAGRGLQLLFYSVGIGQISSEVPQNLSASRPQDRQFILSSKKLLLSDSGFYLCAWRAPYRQETQYFGPGTRLLVL.

The V call is TRBV10-2, the J call TRBJ1-6; D may be TRBD1 (6 bases). Trimming shortened V by 6 bases and J by 8 bases, and 11 bases separated the two germline ends. CDR1 is WSHSY and CDR2 is SAAADI in the germline V gene. This CDR3 has 13 residues. CDR3 bases: TGCGCCAGCAGCCCACAGGGTTATTCACCCCTCCACTTT. This sequence encodes CASSPQGYSPLHF.